The present TCR beta chain was sequenced within a study of cytomegalovirus exposure and HLA in healthy donors. This CDR3 is 16 amino acids long. Germline trimming cut 0 bases from V and 5 bases from J; bases unmatched to any gene: 7. Germline CDR1 SGDLS, CDR2 YYNGEE. Likely unrecorded immune exposures existed in these nominally healthy donors. Whole-study results and caveats: Excluded: some indistinguishable V segments such as TRBV6-2 and TRBV6-3. Most sequenced TCRs were rare (though some public TCRs occurred in many donors). In a later analysis, TCR beta V- and J-gene trimming showed a link to a missense DCLRE1C variant.

This clone is a singleton in its sample. Antigen unknown. The PCR made use of 60 Vbeta and 13 Jbeta primers. Libraries were prepared by immunoSEQ multiplex PCR; TCRdb keeps only in-frame clonotypes and omits some of them. The profile shows roughly 170,000 clones, around three quarters of them singletons. The sequencing sample was made of PBMCs. The TCR comes from a young woman in good health and CMV-seronegative. The chain joins TRBV9 to TRBJ2-5; 10 positions match TRBD1. The CDR3 loop reads CASSVDWDRGRETQYF. DNA of the CDR3: TGTGCCAGCAGCGTAGACTGGGACAGGGGTCGGGAGACCCAGTACTTC.